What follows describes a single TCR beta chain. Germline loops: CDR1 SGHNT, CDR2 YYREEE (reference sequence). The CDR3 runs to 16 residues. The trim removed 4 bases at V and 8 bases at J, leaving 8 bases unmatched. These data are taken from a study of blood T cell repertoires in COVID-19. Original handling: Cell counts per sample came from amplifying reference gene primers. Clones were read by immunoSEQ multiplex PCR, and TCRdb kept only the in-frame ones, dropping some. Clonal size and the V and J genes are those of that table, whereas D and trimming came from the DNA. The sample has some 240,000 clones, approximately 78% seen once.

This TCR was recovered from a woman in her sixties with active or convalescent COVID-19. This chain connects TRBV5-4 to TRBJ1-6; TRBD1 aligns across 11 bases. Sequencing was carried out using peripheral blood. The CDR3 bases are TGTGCCAGCAGCACCCGGACAGGGGGCGCGTATTCACCCCTCCACTTT. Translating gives CASSTRTGGAYSPLHF.